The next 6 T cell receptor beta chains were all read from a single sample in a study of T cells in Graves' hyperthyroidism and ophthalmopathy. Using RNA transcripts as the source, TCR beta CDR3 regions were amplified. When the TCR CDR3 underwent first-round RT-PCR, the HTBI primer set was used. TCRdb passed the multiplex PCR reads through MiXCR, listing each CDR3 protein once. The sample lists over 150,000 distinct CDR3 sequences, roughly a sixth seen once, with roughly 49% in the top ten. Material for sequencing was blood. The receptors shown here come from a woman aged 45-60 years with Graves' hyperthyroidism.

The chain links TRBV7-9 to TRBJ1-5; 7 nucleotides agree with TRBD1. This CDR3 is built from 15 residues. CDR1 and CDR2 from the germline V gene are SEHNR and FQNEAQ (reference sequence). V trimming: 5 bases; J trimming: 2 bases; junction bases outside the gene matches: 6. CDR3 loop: CASSPLTGRNQPQHF. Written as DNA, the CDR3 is TGTGCCAGCAGCCCACTGACAGGGCGCAATCAGCCCCAGCATTTT.

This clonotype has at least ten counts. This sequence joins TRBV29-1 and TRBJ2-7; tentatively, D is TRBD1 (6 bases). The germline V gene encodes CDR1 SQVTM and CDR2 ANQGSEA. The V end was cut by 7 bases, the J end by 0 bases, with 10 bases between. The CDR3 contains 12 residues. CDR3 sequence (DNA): TGCAGCGGAACAGGGAGCTCCTACGAGCAGTACTTC. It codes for CSGTGSSYEQYF.

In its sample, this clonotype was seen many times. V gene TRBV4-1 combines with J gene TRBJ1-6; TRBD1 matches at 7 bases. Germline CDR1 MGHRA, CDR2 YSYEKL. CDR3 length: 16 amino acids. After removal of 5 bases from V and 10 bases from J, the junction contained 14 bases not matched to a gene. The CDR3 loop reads CASSDPRQGGYSPLHF. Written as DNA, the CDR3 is TGCGCCAGCAGCGATCCTCGACAGGGAGGTTACTCACCCCTCCACTTT.

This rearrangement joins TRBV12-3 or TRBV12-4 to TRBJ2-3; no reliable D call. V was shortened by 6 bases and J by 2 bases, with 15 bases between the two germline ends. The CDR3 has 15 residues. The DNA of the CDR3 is TGTGCCAGCAGGGGAAAAGGCTACTTCACAGATACGCAGTATTTT. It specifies CASRGKGYFTDTQYF.

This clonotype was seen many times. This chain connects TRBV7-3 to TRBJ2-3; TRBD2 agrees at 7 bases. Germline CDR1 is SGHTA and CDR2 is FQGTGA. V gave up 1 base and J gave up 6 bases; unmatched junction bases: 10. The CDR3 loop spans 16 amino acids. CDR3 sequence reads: CASSLSGSHGMDTQYF. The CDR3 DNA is TGTGCCAGCAGCTTAAGCGGGAGCCACGGAATGGATACGCAGTATTTT.

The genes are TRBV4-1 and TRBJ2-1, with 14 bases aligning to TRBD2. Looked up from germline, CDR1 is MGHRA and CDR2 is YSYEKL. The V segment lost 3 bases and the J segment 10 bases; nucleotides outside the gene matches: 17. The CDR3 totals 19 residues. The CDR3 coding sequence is TGCGCCAGCAGCCAGGGACTAGCGGGAGAAGTTTTGGGGGCTTACGAGCAGTTCTTC. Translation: CASSQGLAGEVLGAYEQFF.